This TCR beta chain was sequenced during a study of shared clonotypes between healthy human individuals. Study as a whole: Samples came from a couple of female and three male donors aged 18 to 49.

Points from the study as a whole: On the whole, naive subsets had larger estimated richness than memory subsets had. Clonotype sharing across donors was expected to vary with sequencing depth.

On this clone itself: Its target is not known.

Only in-frame clones appear in the TCRdb table, and some are missing; sequencing was by immunoSEQ multiplex PCR. The table records around 580,000 clones, roughly 98% of them present only once. Naive-designated CD8 cells lacked CD45RO, were positively enriched for CCR7, and omitted terminally differentiated effector memory CD45RA+ cells. This receptor was taken from a man younger than 40 in good health. The specimen sequenced was naive CD8+ T cells sorted from blood.

For the CDR3, the DNA is TGTGCCAGCAGCCTCGGTAGCGCCTACTCCTACGAGCAGTACTTC. Protein product: CASSLGSAYSYEQYF. The chain employs TRBV27 and TRBJ2-7; a possible D gene is TRBD2 (5 bases). Trimming took 6 bases from V and 0 from J, leaving 15 bases between them. There are 15 residues in the CDR3. In germline, CDR1 is MNHEY, CDR2 SMNVEV (reference sequence).